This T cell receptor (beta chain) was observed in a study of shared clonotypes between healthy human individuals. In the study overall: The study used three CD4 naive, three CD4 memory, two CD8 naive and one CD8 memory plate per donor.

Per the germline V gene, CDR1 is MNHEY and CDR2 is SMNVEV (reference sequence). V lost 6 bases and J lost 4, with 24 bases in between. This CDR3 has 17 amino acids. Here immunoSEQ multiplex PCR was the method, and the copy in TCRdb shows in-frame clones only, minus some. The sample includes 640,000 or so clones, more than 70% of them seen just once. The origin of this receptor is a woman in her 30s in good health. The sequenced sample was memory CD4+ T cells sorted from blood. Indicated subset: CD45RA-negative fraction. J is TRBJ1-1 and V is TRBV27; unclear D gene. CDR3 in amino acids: CASRPISLGSDFTEAFF. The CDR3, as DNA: TGTGCCAGCAGACCTATTAGCTTGGGGTCGGATTTCACTGAAGCTTTCTTT.